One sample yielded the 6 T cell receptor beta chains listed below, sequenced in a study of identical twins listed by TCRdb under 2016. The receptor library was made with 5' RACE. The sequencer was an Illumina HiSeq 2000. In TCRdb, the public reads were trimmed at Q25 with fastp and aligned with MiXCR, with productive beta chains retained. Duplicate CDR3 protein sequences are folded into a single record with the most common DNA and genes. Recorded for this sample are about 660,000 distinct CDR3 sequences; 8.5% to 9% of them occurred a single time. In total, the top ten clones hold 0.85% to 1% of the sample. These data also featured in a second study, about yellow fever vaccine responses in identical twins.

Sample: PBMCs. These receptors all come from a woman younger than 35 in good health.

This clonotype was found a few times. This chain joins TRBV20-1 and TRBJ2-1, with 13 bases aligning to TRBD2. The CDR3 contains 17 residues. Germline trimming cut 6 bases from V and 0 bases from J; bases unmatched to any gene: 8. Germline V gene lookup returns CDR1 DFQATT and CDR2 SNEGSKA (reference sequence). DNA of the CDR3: TGCAGTGCCGAAACTAGCGGGGGGGCCGTCTCCTACAATGAGCAGTTCTTC. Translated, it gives CSAETSGGAVSYNEQFF.

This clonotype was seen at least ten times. CDR3 sequence reads: CASSRGTSQETQYF. The DNA for the CDR3 is TGTGCCAGCAGCCGAGGGACTTCACAAGAGACCCAGTACTTC. The chain combines TRBV12-3 or TRBV12-4 with TRBJ2-5; TRBD2 might be the D (6 bases). CDR3 length: 14 residues. Trimming removed 6 bases at V and 2 bases at J, with 13 bases between.

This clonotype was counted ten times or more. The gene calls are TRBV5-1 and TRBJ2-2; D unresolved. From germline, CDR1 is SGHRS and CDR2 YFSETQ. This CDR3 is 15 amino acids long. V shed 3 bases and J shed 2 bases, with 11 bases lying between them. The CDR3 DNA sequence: TGCGCCAGCAGCTCTGGACGGATTAACACCGGGGAGCTGTTTTTT. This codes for CASSSGRINTGELFF. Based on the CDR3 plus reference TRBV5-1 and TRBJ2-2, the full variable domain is KAGVTQTPRYLIKTRGQQVTLSCSPISGHRSVSWYQQTPGQGLQFLFEYFSETQRNKGNFPGRFSGRQFSNSRSEMNVSTLELGDSALYLCASSSGRINTGELFFGEGSRLTVL.

DNA of the CDR3: TGTGCCTGGACCCCGGGACAGGGGACCGGGGAGCTGTTTTTT. It specifies CAWTPGQGTGELFF. The chain employs TRBV30 and TRBJ2-2; the match to TRBD1 covers 10 bases. Losses at the gene ends were 4 bases for V and 5 bases for J; bases not matched to a gene: 4. Germline CDR1 and CDR2: GTSNPN and SVGIG (reference sequence). This CDR3 has 14 residues.

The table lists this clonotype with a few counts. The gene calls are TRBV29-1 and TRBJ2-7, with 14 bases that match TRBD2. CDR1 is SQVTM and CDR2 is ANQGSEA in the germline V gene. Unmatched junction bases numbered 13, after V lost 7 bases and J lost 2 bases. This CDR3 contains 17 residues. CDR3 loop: CSGSGLAGAVPPYEQYF. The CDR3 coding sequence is TGCAGCGGATCGGGACTAGCGGGGGCCGTCCCTCCCTACGAGCAGTACTTC.

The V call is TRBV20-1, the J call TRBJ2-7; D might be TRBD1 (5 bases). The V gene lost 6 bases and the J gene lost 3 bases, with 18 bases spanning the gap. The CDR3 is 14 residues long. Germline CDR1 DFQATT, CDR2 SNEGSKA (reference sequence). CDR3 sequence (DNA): TGCAGTGCAAAGGGGTGGCAGAAAGACTACGAGCAGTACTTC. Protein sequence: CSAKGWQKDYEQYF.